What follows are 21 T cell receptor beta chains derived from one specimen sequenced in a study of shared clonotypes between healthy human individuals. TCRdb keeps only in-frame clones here, not all; method: immunoSEQ multiplex PCR. This table has about 2.3 million clones, just over 90% appearing once. Sequencing was done on a sample of naive CD4+ T cells from PBMCs. Subset specified: CD45RA+ positively selected. The receptors were gathered from a man between 18 and 29 years old in good health. Some clones in this sample may be carry-over from other donors' samples.

The chain couples TRBV28 to TRBJ2-1, with a possible D match to TRBD2 (5 bases). The CDR3 loop spans 19 amino acids. Germline assignment: CDR1 MDHEN and CDR2 SYDVKM. Deletions cut 3 bases from V and 4 bases from J, with 25 bases between. CDR3 DNA sequence: TGTGCCAGCAGTTTCCCGGGATCCACGGAAACCCCCGCTTACAATGAGCAGTTCTTC. It encodes CASSFPGSTETPAYNEQFF. Complete variable domain (other parts from reference TRBV28 and TRBJ2-1): DVKVTQSSRYLVKRTGEKVFLECVQDMDHENMFWYRQDPGLGLRLIYFSYDVKMKEKGDIPEGYSVSREKKERFSLILESASTNQTSMYLCASSFPGSTETPAYNEQFFGPGTRLTVL.

The chain employs TRBV7-2 and TRBJ2-3; D not certain. The germline V gene encodes CDR1 SGHTA and CDR2 FQGNSA. Trimming left V 1 base short and J 4 bases short, with 15 bases between. This CDR3 region has 16 residues. The chain's CDR3 is CASSLGALPPPDTQYF. CDR3 nucleotides: TGTGCCAGCAGCTTAGGCGCTCTTCCTCCCCCAGATACGCAGTATTTT.

The chain carries TRBV2 and TRBJ1-1; D gene ambiguous. This CDR3 is 14 amino acids long. Germline V CDR1 and CDR2: SNHLY, FYNNEI. The V end was cut by 5 bases, the J end by 1 base, with 11 bases between. CDR3 sequence (DNA): TGTGCCAGCAGTAGGGAGGGAGCGAACACTGAAGCTTTCTTT. Its protein product is CASSREGANTEAFF.

V gene TRBV9 combines with J gene TRBJ2-3; D may match TRBD1 or TRBD2 (5 bases each). The V end lost 3 bases, the J end lost 0 bases, and 11 bases lay between the germline ends. The CDR3 is made up of 15 amino acids. Germline loops: CDR1 SGDLS, CDR2 YYNGEE. As DNA, the CDR3 is TGTGCCAGCAGCGAGGGTCGGGGCAGCACAGATACGCAGTATTTT. It encodes CASSEGRGSTDTQYF.

V and J are TRBV7-8 and TRBJ2-5; D assignment may be TRBD1 or TRBD2 (5 bases each). The CDR3 is made up of 15 amino acids. With 3 bases removed from V and 2 bases from J, the gap between germline ends came to 13 bases. Germline CDR1 SGHVS, CDR2 FQNEAQ. CDR3 sequence (DNA): TGTGCCAGCAGCTTTTTGTCGGGGCAGCAAGAGACCCAGTACTTC. It translates to CASSFLSGQQETQYF.

The chain joins TRBV4-3 to TRBJ1-3; a possible D gene is TRBD1 (5 bases). Deletions cut 1 base from V and 2 bases from J, with 12 bases between. The CDR3 contains 16 residues. The germline V gene has CDR1 LGHNA and CDR2 YSLEER. The CDR3 sequence: CASSQASMGAGNTIYF. CDR3 DNA sequence: TGCGCCAGCAGCCAAGCTTCCATGGGGGCTGGAAACACCATATATTTT.

This chain links TRBV9 with TRBJ2-3, with D tentatively TRBD1 or TRBD2 (5 bases each). This CDR3 has 16 residues. From germline, CDR1 is SGDLS and CDR2 YYNGEE. Trimming removed 2 bases from V and 1 base from J, with 14 bases in between. The CDR3 is CASSVDSRGGTDTQYF. CDR3 bases: TGTGCCAGCAGCGTCGACTCAAGGGGAGGCACAGATACGCAGTATTTT.

The chain couples TRBV7-2 to TRBJ2-5, with D perhaps TRBD1 (7 bases). CDR3 size: 15 residues. Trimming removed 5 bases from V and 5 bases from J, with 18 bases in between. CDR1 is SGHTA, CDR2 FQGNSA, per germline. The CDR3 DNA sequence: TGTGCCAGCAGCCCAGGGGGAGGTGGCTGGGAGACCCAGTACTTC. This translates into CASSPGGGGWETQYF.

This chain links TRBV9 with TRBJ2-5, with 7 bases matching TRBD2. The CDR3 sequence is 15 residues long. The V gene's germline CDR1 is SGDLS and CDR2 YYNGEE. Germline trimming cut 4 bases from V and 1 base from J; bases unmatched to any gene: 7. The CDR3 is CASSKTSRLQETQYF. CDR3 sequence (DNA): TGTGCCAGCAGCAAGACTAGCAGACTCCAAGAGACCCAGTACTTC.

V gene TRBV4-2 combines with J gene TRBJ2-3; 7 nucleotides match TRBD1. The CDR3 runs 13 residues. The trim removed 0 bases at V and 15 bases at J, leaving 9 bases unmatched. Germline V gene lookup returns CDR1 LGHNA and CDR2 YNFKEQ. CDR3: CASSQDRDSTIYF. CDR3 nucleotides: TGTGCCAGCAGCCAAGACCGGGACAGTACGATCTATTTT.

The table lists this clone with a count of one. The J gene is TRBJ1-1, the V gene TRBV5-4; TRBD1 matches 7 bases. The trim removed 0 bases at V and 8 bases at J, leaving 13 bases unmatched. The CDR3 is 16 residues long. Germline V gene data show CDR1 as SGHNT and CDR2 as YYREEE (reference sequence). For the CDR3, the DNA is TGTGCCAGCAGCTTGGGGGACAGCTCGGTGGGGCCAGAAGCTTTCTTT. This codes for CASSLGDSSVGPEAFF.

V gene TRBV4-1 combines with J gene TRBJ2-7, with D possibly matching TRBD1 (5 bases). This CDR3 comprises 17 residues. Trimming pared 1 base from V and 0 bases from J, leaving 16 bases between. Germline lookup yields CDR1 MGHRA and CDR2 YSYEKL. The CDR3 DNA follows: TGCGCCAGCAGCCAAGCTGAGAGACAGATACACTCCTACGAGCAGTACTTC. Translating it yields CASSQAERQIHSYEQYF.

The chain links TRBV6-6 to TRBJ2-5; 9 positions agree with TRBD1. The germline CDR1 and CDR2 sequences are MNHNY and SVGAGI (reference sequence). CDR3 size: 16 residues. Trimming cost V 5 bases and J 4 bases; bases outside gene matches: 11. The CDR3 loop reads CASSIFGQGNTETQYF. The CDR3 nucleotides read TGTGCCAGCAGTATATTCGGACAGGGGAATACAGAGACCCAGTACTTC.

The chain links TRBV5-4 to TRBJ2-5, with 9 bases that match TRBD2. V shed 5 bases, J shed 1 base, and the junction held 9 bases outside the gene matches. Germline loops: CDR1 SGHNT, CDR2 YYREEE (reference sequence). The CDR3 contains 16 residues. The DNA of the CDR3 is TGTGCCAGCAGACTGCTAGCGGGAAGCGGCCAAGAGACCCAGTACTTC. It translates to CASRLLAGSGQETQYF. The full variable domain, in which reference TRBV5-4 and TRBJ2-5 provide the parts outside the CDR3, is ETGVTQSPTHLIKTRGQQVTLRCSSQSGHNTVSWYQQALGQGPQFIFQYYREEENGRGNFPPRFSGLQFPNYSSELNVNALELDDSALYLCASRLLAGSGQETQYFGPGTRLLVL.

The V gene is TRBV27, the J gene TRBJ2-5; 7 nucleotides agree with TRBD1. Germline CDR1 MNHEY, CDR2 SMNVEV (reference sequence). Trimming removed 5 bases from V and 0 bases from J; junction bases left unmatched: 12. The CDR3 runs 17 residues. CDR3 sequence: CASSKKMGQLYQETQYF. CDR3 nucleotide sequence: TGTGCCAGCAGTAAAAAAATGGGACAGCTGTACCAAGAGACCCAGTACTTC.

The chain links TRBV2 to TRBJ1-4; D is uncertain. CDR3 size: 13 residues. CDR1 and CDR2 (germline): SNHLY, FYNNEI. Trimming removed 5 bases at V and 5 bases at J, with 9 bases between. CDR3: CASSKGLNEKLFF. For the CDR3, the DNA is TGTGCCAGCAGTAAGGGTCTCAATGAAAAACTGTTTTTT.

This clone is a singleton in its sample. The chain combines TRBV10-1 with TRBJ2-1, with 13 bases aligning to TRBD2. The ends lost 2 bases at V and 8 bases at J; junction bases unmatched: 9. The CDR3 loop spans 17 amino acids. Per germline, CDR1 WNHNN and CDR2 SYGVQD (reference sequence). This CDR3 reads CASSEAAGLAGTYEQFF. The CDR3 coding sequence is TGCGCCAGCAGTGAGGCCGCGGGACTAGCGGGAACGTATGAGCAGTTCTTC.

The gene calls are TRBV15 and TRBJ2-5; the D is unclear. The germline V gene encodes CDR1 LNHNV and CDR2 YYDKDF (reference sequence). The CDR3 has 16 residues. Trimming took 1 base from V and 1 from J, leaving 13 bases between them. The CDR3 protein is CATSRVGKGTQETQYF. CDR3 bases: TGTGCCACCAGCAGAGTGGGTAAGGGAACCCAAGAGACCCAGTACTTC.

The V gene is TRBV29-1, the J gene TRBJ2-3; possibly TRBD1 for D (6 bases). V gave up 4 bases and J gave up 2 bases, with 13 bases separating them. This CDR3 has 14 residues. Germline CDR1 and CDR2: SQVTM and ANQGSEA. CDR3 in amino acids: CSVVTGIHTDTQYF. The CDR3, as DNA: TGCAGCGTTGTAACAGGGATACACACAGATACGCAGTATTTT.

This clone occurred once. The V and J genes are TRBV10-3 and TRBJ1-2; weak D call: TRBD1 (5 bases). Between the trimmed V and J ends, which lost 3 bases and 7 bases, there was a span of 15 bases. Germline values: CDR1 ENHRY, CDR2 SYGVKD. There are 14 residues in the CDR3. As DNA, the CDR3 is TGTGCCATCAGTGAACATCCCGGGGCGGCTGGCTACACCTTC. Its protein product is CAISEHPGAAGYTF.

In this sample, this clone turned up once. This sequence joins TRBV28 and TRBJ1-2; no reliable D call. Germline CDR1 reads MDHEN; CDR2 reads SYDVKM. CDR3 length: 13 residues. V shed 5 bases and J shed 8 bases, with 15 bases lying between them. The CDR3 region is CASSPGPTRGYTF. In DNA form, the CDR3 reads TGTGCCAGCAGTCCGGGTCCAACTAGGGGCTACACCTTC.